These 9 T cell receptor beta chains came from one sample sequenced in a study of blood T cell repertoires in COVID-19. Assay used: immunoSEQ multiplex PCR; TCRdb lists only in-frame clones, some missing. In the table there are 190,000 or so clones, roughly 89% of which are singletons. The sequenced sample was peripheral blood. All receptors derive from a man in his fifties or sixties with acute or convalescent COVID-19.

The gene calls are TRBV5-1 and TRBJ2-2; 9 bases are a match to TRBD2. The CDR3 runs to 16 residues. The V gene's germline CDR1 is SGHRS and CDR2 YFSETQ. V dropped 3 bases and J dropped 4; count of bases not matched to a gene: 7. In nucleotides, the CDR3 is TGCGCCAGCAGCTCGCCGGGACTAGCTAGCACCGGGGAGCTGTTTTTT. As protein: CASSSPGLASTGELFF.

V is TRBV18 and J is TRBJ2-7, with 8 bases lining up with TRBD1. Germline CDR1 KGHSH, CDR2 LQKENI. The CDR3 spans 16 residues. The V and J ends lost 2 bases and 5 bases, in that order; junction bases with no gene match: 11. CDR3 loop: CASSPMTGAGLDEQYF. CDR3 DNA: TGTGCCAGCTCACCAATGACAGGGGCTGGGCTCGACGAGCAGTACTTC.

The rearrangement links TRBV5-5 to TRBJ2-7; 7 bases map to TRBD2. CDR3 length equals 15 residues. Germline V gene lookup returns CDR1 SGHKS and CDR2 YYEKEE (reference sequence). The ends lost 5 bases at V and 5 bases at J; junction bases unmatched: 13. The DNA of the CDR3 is TGTGCCAGCAGTCCGGGGAGGGGCTGGGTCAACGAGCAGTACTTC. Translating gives CASSPGRGWVNEQYF.

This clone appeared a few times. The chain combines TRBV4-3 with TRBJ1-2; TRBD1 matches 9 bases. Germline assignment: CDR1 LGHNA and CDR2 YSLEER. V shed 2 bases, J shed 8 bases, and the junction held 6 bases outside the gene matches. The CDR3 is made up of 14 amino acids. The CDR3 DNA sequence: TGCGCCAGCAGCCAATTACAGGGGGCAAGCGGCTACACCTTC. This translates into CASSQLQGASGYTF.

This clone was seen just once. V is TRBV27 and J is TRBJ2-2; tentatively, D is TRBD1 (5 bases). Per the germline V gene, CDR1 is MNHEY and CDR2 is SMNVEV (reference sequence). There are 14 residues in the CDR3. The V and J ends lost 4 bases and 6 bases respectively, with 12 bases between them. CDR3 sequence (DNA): TGTGCCAGCAGTTGGGGCGTAGGGGCCGGGGAGCTGTTTTTT. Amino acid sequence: CASSWGVGAGELFF.

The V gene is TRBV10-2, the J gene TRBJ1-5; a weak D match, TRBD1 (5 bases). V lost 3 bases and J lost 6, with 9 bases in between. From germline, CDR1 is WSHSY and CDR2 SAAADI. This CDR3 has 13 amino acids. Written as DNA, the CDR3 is TGCGCCAGCAGTGACAGGGCCGGTCAGCCCCAGCATTTT. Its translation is CASSDRAGQPQHF.

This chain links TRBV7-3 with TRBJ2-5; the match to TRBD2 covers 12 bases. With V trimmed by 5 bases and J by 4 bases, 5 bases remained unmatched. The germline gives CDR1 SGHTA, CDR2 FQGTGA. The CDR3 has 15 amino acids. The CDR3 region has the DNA TGTGCCAGCAGCGACGGACTAGCGGGGAGAGAGACCCAGTACTTC. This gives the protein CASSDGLAGRETQYF.

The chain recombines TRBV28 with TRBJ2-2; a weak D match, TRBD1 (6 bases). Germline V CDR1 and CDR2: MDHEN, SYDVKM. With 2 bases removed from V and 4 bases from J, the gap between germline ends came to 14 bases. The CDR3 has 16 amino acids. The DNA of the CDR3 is TGTGCCAGCAGTTTACGGGCAGGGGTTGTCACCGGGGAGCTGTTTTTT. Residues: CASSLRAGVVTGELFF.

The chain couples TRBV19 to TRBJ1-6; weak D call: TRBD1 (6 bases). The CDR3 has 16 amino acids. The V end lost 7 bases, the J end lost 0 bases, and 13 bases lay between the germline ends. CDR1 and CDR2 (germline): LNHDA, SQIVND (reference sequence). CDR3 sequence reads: CASNLGHSSYNSPLHF. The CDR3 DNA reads TGTGCCAGTAACCTGGGACACAGCTCCTATAATTCACCCCTCCACTTT. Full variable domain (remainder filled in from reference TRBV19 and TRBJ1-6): DGGITQSPKYLFRKEGQNVTLSCEQNLNHDAMYWYRQDPGQGLRLIYYSQIVNDFQKGDIAEGYSVSREKKESFPLTVTSAQKNPTAFYLCASNLGHSSYNSPLHFGNGTRLTVT.